What follows are 25 T cell receptor beta chains derived from one specimen sequenced in a study of blood T cells in healthy people across ages. Together with a sample-barcoded 5' primer, a J-beta primer mix was included in a second PCR lasting about 7 to 11 cycles. TCRdb called the 5' RACE reads again in MiXCR, with one record for every CDR3 protein. In the table there are more than 700,000 distinct CDR3 sequences, roughly 50% of which are singletons. The sample comprised blood. Receptors were obtained from an elderly man in good health.

This clonotype has at least ten counts. The V gene is TRBV5-1, the J gene TRBJ2-7; D is unresolved. The CDR3 totals 11 residues. The germline gives CDR1 SGHRS, CDR2 YFSETQ. Deletions cut 1 base from V and 7 bases from J, with 6 bases between. CDR3 nucleotides: TGCGCCAGCAGCTTGAGCGATGAGCAGTACTTC. Protein: CASSLSDEQYF.

The chain links TRBV5-6 to TRBJ1-6; no clear D gene. Germline CDR1 reads SGHDT; CDR2 reads YYEEEE. CDR3 length: 15 residues. Trimming cost V 3 bases and J 5 bases, with 12 bases left between them. Here the CDR3 reads CASSSIGLNNSPLHF. The CDR3 DNA follows: TGTGCCAGCAGCTCCATCGGTTTGAATAATTCACCCCTCCACTTT.

This chain connects TRBV2 to TRBJ2-7; 7 bases line up with TRBD1. CDR1 and CDR2 from the germline V gene are SNHLY and FYNNEI. V lost 7 bases, J lost 0 bases, and 3 bases stayed unmatched. The CDR3 is 13 amino acids. The DNA of the CDR3 is TGTGCCAGCAATCGGGACAGCTCCTACGAGCAGTACTTC. Translated: CASNRDSSYEQYF. Using reference TRBV2 and TRBJ2-7 for the parts outside the CDR3, the full variable domain is EPEVTQTPSHQVTQMGQEVILRCVPISNHLYFYWYRQILGQKVEFLVSFYNNEISEKSEIFDDQFSVERPDGSNFTLKIRSTKLEDSAMYFCASNRDSSYEQYFGPGTRLTVT.

This clonotype was counted once. The rearrangement uses TRBV3-1 and TRBJ2-7, with 10 bases matching TRBD2. The DNA end favors TRBJ2-5, so the J call may be wrong. The V gene's germline CDR1 is LGHDT and CDR2 YNNKEL (reference sequence). The CDR3 is 17 residues long. The chain's CDR3 is CASSLVFTSGAQETQYF. The CDR3 DNA reads TGTGCCAGCAGCCTCGTGTTCACTAGCGGGGCCCAAGAGACCCAGTACTTC.

This rearrangement joins TRBV12-3 or TRBV12-4 to TRBJ2-5, with 7 bases matching TRBD2. The J segment lost 1 base and the V segment lost 6 bases, leaving 5 bases of the junction unmatched. The CDR3 runs to 14 residues. The CDR3, as DNA: TGTGCCAGCAGCCTGGGACTACCCCAAGAGACCCAGTACTTC. As protein: CASSLGLPQETQYF.

This chain links TRBV12-3 or TRBV12-4 with TRBJ2-1; 7 bases map to TRBD2. The ends lost 5 bases at V and 7 bases at J; junction bases unmatched: 8. The CDR3 covers 14 residues. The CDR3 bases are TGTGCCAGCAGTATCGGACGGGGGGTGAATGAGCAGTTCTTC. Amino acid sequence: CASSIGRGVNEQFF.

This clonotype was seen a few times. The V call is TRBV20-1, the J call TRBJ2-1; 8 bases map to TRBD1. Germline CDR1 reads DFQATT; CDR2 reads SNEGSKA (reference sequence). The CDR3 covers 12 residues. Trimming at V came to 6 bases and at J to 7 bases, leaving 5 bases not matched to a gene. Here the CDR3 DNA reads TGCAGTGCCCACCGACAGGGGAATGAGCAGTTCTTC. This codes for CSAHRQGNEQFF.

The chain employs TRBV29-1 and TRBJ2-1; 10 positions match TRBD2. J was trimmed by 8 bases and V by 1 base; bases with no gene match: 8. The CDR3 runs 15 residues. CDR1 and CDR2 (germline): SQVTM, ANQGSEA. DNA for the CDR3: TGCAGCGTTGAAGGACTAGCGGGCCCTCCCGATGAGCAGTTCTTC. Protein: CSVEGLAGPPDEQFF.

This rearrangement joins TRBV12-3 or TRBV12-4 to TRBJ1-2; possibly TRBD1 for D (6 bases). The ends were cut back, 7 bases at V and 3 bases at J, with 15 bases in the middle. There are 14 residues in the CDR3. The CDR3 loop is CASKFPGADYGYTF. As DNA, the CDR3 is TGTGCCAGCAAATTCCCGGGGGCTGACTATGGCTACACCTTC.

This clonotype has a handful of counts. The chain combines TRBV20-1 with TRBJ2-5, with TRBD2 matching 8 bases. Germline-derived CDR1 and CDR2 are DFQATT and SNEGSKA (reference sequence). V lost 6 bases and J lost 2; bases outside the gene matches: 5. This CDR3 contains 13 residues. CDR3: CSATIAGQETQYF. As DNA, the CDR3 is TGCAGTGCAACAATAGCGGGGCAAGAGACCCAGTACTTC.

This clonotype was seen a single time. The rearrangement links TRBV3-1 to TRBJ2-3; 10 bases align to TRBD2. The germline CDR1 and CDR2 sequences are LGHDT and YNNKEL (reference sequence). CDR3 length equals 15 residues. V trimming: 4 bases; J trimming: 5 bases; junction bases outside the gene matches: 6. CDR3 DNA: TGTGCCAGCAGCCGCGGGACTAGCGAGGAAGATACGCAGTATTTT. Its translation: CASSRGTSEEDTQYF.

This clonotype was seen a few times. The chain links TRBV5-1 to TRBJ2-5; 8 nucleotides line up with TRBD1. The length of the CDR3 is 16 residues. V shed 0 bases and J 2 bases; nucleotides not matched to a gene: 6. The germline V gene encodes CDR1 SGHRS and CDR2 YFSETQ. CDR3 amino acids: CASSLGTGSGQETQYF. DNA for the CDR3: TGCGCCAGCAGCTTGGGGACAGGGTCGGGGCAAGAGACCCAGTACTTC.

CDR3 in amino acids: CASGGGRVGNTGELFF. For the CDR3, the DNA is TGTGCCAGCGGTGGCGGCAGGGTCGGGAACACCGGGGAGCTGTTTTTT. The chain carries TRBV9 and TRBJ2-2; D may be TRBD1 (5 bases). V was clipped by 7 bases and J by 1 base, with 17 bases between them. The germline V gene has CDR1 SGDLS and CDR2 YYNGEE. There are 16 residues in the CDR3. Supplemented by reference TRBV9 and TRBJ2-2, the full variable domain reads DSGVTQTPKHLITATGQRVTLRCSPRSGDLSVYWYQQSLDQGLQFLIQYYNGEERAKGNILERFSAQQFPDLHSELNLSSLELGDSALYFCASGGGRVGNTGELFFGEGSRLTVL.

The chain joins TRBV5-1 to TRBJ2-2; no definite D call. Trimming shortened V by 4 bases and J by 4 bases, and 8 bases separated the two germline ends. The CDR3 runs 13 residues. Germline values: CDR1 SGHRS, CDR2 YFSETQ. CDR3 nucleotide sequence: TGCGCCAGCAGCCAGGTGGTCACCGGGGAGCTGTTTTTT. Translating gives CASSQVVTGELFF.

The chain couples TRBV27 to TRBJ2-7; D gene unclear. Germline V lookup: CDR1 MNHEY, CDR2 SMNVEV (reference sequence). This CDR3 is 13 amino acids long. The ends were cut back, 6 bases at V and 6 bases at J, with 15 bases in the middle. CDR3 bases: TGTGCCAGCAGAACGCCTGAGGCCTGCGAGCAGTACTTC. Protein sequence: CASRTPEACEQYF.

This clonotype was counted between two and nine times. The rearrangement links TRBV9 to TRBJ2-3; D uncertain. This CDR3 is built from 13 residues. Germline CDR1 reads SGDLS; CDR2 reads YYNGEE. Trimming removed 0 bases at V and 8 bases at J, with 10 bases between. The chain's CDR3 is CASSVEIWGTQYF. CDR3 sequence (DNA): TGTGCCAGCAGCGTAGAGATCTGGGGTACGCAGTATTTT.

This clonotype was observed once. A junction boundary mismatches the germline segment, possibly from a read error. The rearrangement joins TRBV28 to TRBJ1-5, with D uncertain. From germline, CDR1 is MDHEN and CDR2 SYDVKM. The CDR3 runs to 17 residues. For the CDR3, the DNA is TGTGCAAGCAGTCCGGCCCGACGGCTTATGAGCAATCAGCCCCAGCATTTT. It yields the protein CASSPARRLMSNQPQHF.

This sequence joins TRBV12-3 or TRBV12-4 and TRBJ2-5; no definite D call. Trimming took off 2 bases at V and 11 bases at J, with 9 bases between the two ends. The CDR3 has 11 residues. The DNA for the CDR3 is TGTGCCAGCAGTTTATCCTATTTGCAGTACTTC. It specifies CASSLSYLQYF.

The genes are TRBV10-3 and TRBJ2-7; either TRBD1 or TRBD2 may fit D (5 bases each). V shed 11 bases and J shed 1 base, with 15 bases lying between them. The CDR3 loop spans 13 amino acids. CDR1 and CDR2 from the germline V gene are ENHRY and SYGVKD. CDR3 protein: CAAQGDGSYEQYF. The DNA of the CDR3 is TGTGCCGCCCAAGGGGACGGATCCTACGAGCAGTACTTC.

The chain has TRBV27 and TRBJ2-5; D is perhaps TRBD1 or TRBD2 (5 bases each). The J call may be in error: the DNA end matches TRBJ2-7 better. Germline V gene data show CDR1 as MNHEY and CDR2 as SMNVEV (reference sequence). The CDR3 is 16 amino acids. The CDR3, as DNA: TGTGCCAGCACCCCACGGGGAGACAGCTTTAACTACGAGCAGTACTTC. This sequence encodes CASTPRGDSFNYEQYF.

This chain joins TRBV6-2 or TRBV6-3 and TRBJ2-1, with no clear D. This CDR3 is built from 12 residues. V dropped 4 bases and J dropped 8 bases, with 9 bases sitting between them. CDR1 and CDR2 from the germline V gene are MNHEY and SVGEGT. The CDR3 reads CASSSSYHEQFF. The CDR3 coding sequence is TGTGCCAGCAGTTCCTCTTACCATGAGCAGTTCTTC.

The V call is TRBV21-1, the J call TRBJ2-7; the tabulated D call, TRBD2, remains unverified against the DNA. TRBV21-1 is classified as a pseudogene. The CDR3 has 17 residues. For the CDR3, the DNA is TGTGCCAGCAGCCCTGATCCCGGGACTAGCGGTCTCTACGAGCAGTACTTC. This gives the protein CASSPDPGTSGLYEQYF.

Notes on this clonotype: A read error may account for a junction end that differs from germline. V usage is TRBV7-9 and J usage is TRBJ2-7; TRBD2 matches 9 bases. The CDR3 spans 14 residues. The germline V gene encodes CDR1 SEHNR and CDR2 FQNEAQ (reference sequence). The CDR3 is CASSHSGSSSEQYF. The CDR3 nucleotides read TGCGCCAGCAGCCATAGCGGGAGCTCCTCCGAGCAGTACTTC.

This clonotype was recorded only once. The rearrangement joins TRBV20-1 to TRBJ2-5; 12 positions agree with TRBD2. The junction had 6 bases not matched to a gene; V was cut back by 0 bases and J by 4 bases. The CDR3 is 16 residues long. Germline V lookup: CDR1 DFQATT, CDR2 SNEGSKA (reference sequence). CDR3 residues: CSAREGLAGGRETQYF. The CDR3 DNA is TGCAGTGCTAGAGAGGGGCTAGCGGGAGGGCGAGAGACCCAGTACTTC.

This clonotype was counted ten times or more. The chain employs TRBV7-2 and TRBJ2-7, with 7 bases lining up with TRBD2. Germline CDR1 SGHTA, CDR2 FQGNSA. V lost 1 base to trimming and J lost 4 bases; unmatched junction nucleotides: 19. The CDR3 covers 19 residues. Here the CDR3 DNA reads TGTGCCAGCAGCTTAGTTTGGATCGGGCAAAGCGGGATAAGTTACGAGCAGTACTTC. It specifies CASSLVWIGQSGISYEQYF.